This TCR beta chain is from a study of CD8 T cells in ankylosing spondylitis. Trimming removed 3 bases from V and 2 bases from J; junction bases left unmatched: 8. The CDR3 is 16 residues long. Germline V CDR1 and CDR2: SGHDT, YYEEEE. Library preparation for TCR beta used quantitative 5'-RACE with molecular barcodes. A single record per CDR3 protein comes from TCRdb applying MiXCR to the 5' RACE reads. The sample lists some 140,000 distinct CDR3 sequences, approximately 8.4% occurring once. Study-level results: There was reportedly significant enrichment of clones that were disease-linked in matched ankylosing spondylitis synovial fluid. CD8+ by phenotype, disease-linked clones were relatively rare in peripheral blood.

This clonotype occurred a few times. Its specificity is not known. This chain links TRBV5-6 with TRBJ2-1; 7 positions match TRBD2. Sequencing used synovial fluid, either unsorted or a sorted T cell fraction (not recorded which). The source of this sequence is a male donor with ankylosing spondylitis. The CDR3 DNA reads TGTGCCAGCAGCTCTAAACGACTAGCACCCTACAATGAGCAGTTCTTC. This encodes CASSSKRLAPYNEQFF.